This T cell receptor beta chain was documented in a study of blood T cell repertoires in COVID-19 (dated by TCRdb to 2020 to 2022). Context from the whole study: Collaborator samples came from the United States, Italy and Spain and covered acute and convalescent phases of COVID-19. Sample metadata almost always included a de-identified subject ID, COVID-19 status, age in years and sex. Subjects who had been exposed to COVID-19, were actively infected with it, or had recovered from it provided the deeply sampled blood TCRbeta repertoires that made up the dataset. Where available, HLA class I and class II types were obtained from metadata supplied by the sample provider rather than from assay-based typing. The prospective study material was composed of cDNA or gDNA derived from T cells, B-cell-depleted T cells, or PBMCs. The samples were drawn from two sources: the first 160 participants of the ongoing ImmuneRACE study, and about 1,300 subjects contributed by 6 global collaborators. The repertoires were released in a freely available public database meant as a resource for research on the immune response to SARS-CoV-2. General study outcomes and caveats: The amount of clinical and demographic metadata varied by source and participant and was provided uncurated.

To note about this clone: Its target antigen remains unknown. No much larger clone is present one base from it, and per-base qualities are unavailable.

Participants in the prospective study were enrolled through a virtual design, were aged 18 to 89 years, and lived in some 24 United States geographic areas. In the prospective study, cohorts were assigned on the basis of participant-reported clinical history obtained from a screening survey and a study questionnaire. Each participant in the prospective study had whole blood, serum and a nasopharyngeal or oropharyngeal swab collected by mobile phlebotomists. Additional blood draws and questionnaires over an approximately two-month period could optionally be provided by prospective study participants. Before DNA extraction, blood samples from the prospective study were shipped at room temperature or frozen. V and J lose 2 bases and 7 bases, and a span of 14 bases separates them. CDR1 MNHEY and CDR2 SMNVEV were looked up in the germline V gene (reference sequence). Including cysteine and phenylalanine, the CDR3 has 14 amino acids. The entry retains the CDR3 DNA only, 42 bases that are in frame from base 1.

TCRbeta CDR3 regions were amplified from genomic DNA using the immunoSEQ Assay, a bias-controlled multiplex PCR. The study's own analysis went as follows. The number of nucleated cells in each sample was estimated by amplification of reference gene primers within the assay. To quantify the absolute abundance of each unique TCRbeta CDR3 rearrangement, sequence reads were collapsed and filtered. For each sample, productive Simpson clonality was calculated as the square root of Simpson's diversity index over productive rearrangements. TCRdb obtained this table from immuneACCESS and retained in-frame rearrangements with V and J assigned. These tables miss some clones; where compared with another copy, unresolved V genes account for less than half of the shortfall, and the remainder is unexplained. From that table come the V and J calls and clone size; the DNA was used to work out D and trimming. Recorded for this sample are approximately 260,000 clones; 75% to 90% of them occurred a single time. The top ten clonotypes cover more than 5% of the sample.

The sequence links TRBV27 to TRBJ1-2; the D gene identity is not certain. Sequences were obtained from PBMCs or T cells enriched from blood (not recorded which). The TCR comes from a woman in her thirties with acute COVID-19. The CDR3 reads CASSLDPTNLGYTF. The nucleotide sequence reads TGTGCCAGCAGTTTAGATCCAACAAATCTTGGCTACACCTTC.